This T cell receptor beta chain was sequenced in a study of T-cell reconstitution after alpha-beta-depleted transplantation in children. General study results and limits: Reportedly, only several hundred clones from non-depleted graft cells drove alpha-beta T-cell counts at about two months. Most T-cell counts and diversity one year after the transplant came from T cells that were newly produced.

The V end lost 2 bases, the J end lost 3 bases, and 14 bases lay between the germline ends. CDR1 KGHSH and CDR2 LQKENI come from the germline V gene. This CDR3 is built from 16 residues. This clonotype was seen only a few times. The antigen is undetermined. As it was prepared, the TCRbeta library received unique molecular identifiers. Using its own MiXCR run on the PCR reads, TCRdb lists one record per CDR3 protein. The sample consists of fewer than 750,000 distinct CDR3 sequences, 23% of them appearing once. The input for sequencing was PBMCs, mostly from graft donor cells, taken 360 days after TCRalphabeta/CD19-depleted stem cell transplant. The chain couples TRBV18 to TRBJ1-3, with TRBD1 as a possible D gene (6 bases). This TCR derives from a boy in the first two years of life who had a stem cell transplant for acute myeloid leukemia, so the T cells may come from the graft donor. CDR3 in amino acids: CASSPSQGTLGNTIYF. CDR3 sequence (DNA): TGTGCCAGCTCACCAAGCCAGGGGACACTTGGAAACACCATATATTTT.